This is a list of T cell receptor beta chains from one sample in a study of beta chain features in type 1 diabetes. Clones were read by immunoSEQ multiplex PCR, and TCRdb kept only the in-frame ones, dropping some. The sample lists around 240,000 clones; around 65% were seen once. Sequenced material: naive CD4+ T cells from blood. All receptors derive from a man aged 25-40 years in good health. The CDR3 runs from the conserved cysteine through the conserved F or W. D genes are given only for firm matches. A row's size may be missing; if present it is once, few, many or a size class.

v_call	clone_size	j_call	d_call	cdr3_nt	cdr3_aa
TRBV2	-	TRBJ2-3	TRBD1	TGTGCCAGCAGGCCGGGGACCGGGACAGGGGCAGATACGCAGTATTTT	CASRPGTGTGADTQYF
TRBV14	-	TRBJ2-1	TRBD2	TGTGCCAGCAGCCATCTAGCGGGAGTCCATTATGAGCAGTTCTTC	CASSHLAGVHYEQFF
TRBV5-1	once	TRBJ2-1	TRBD2	TGCGCCAGCAGCGTATTATCGGGACTAGCGGACAATGAGCAGTTCTTC	CASSVLSGLADNEQFF
TRBV7-2	few	TRBJ2-1	-	TGTGCCAGCAGCCCGATGTCAAGCTCCTACAATGAGCAGTTCTTC	CASSPMSSSYNEQFF
TRBV7-2	-	TRBJ2-2	-	TGTGCCAGCAGCTTAGTAAGCGGGGAGCTGTTTTTT	CASSLVSGELFF
TRBV7-9	few	TRBJ1-3	-	TGTGCCAGCAGCTTATCTCCCTCTGGAAACACCATATATTTT	CASSLSPSGNTIYF
TRBV25-1	-	TRBJ2-3	TRBD1	TGTGCCAGCAGTGAATCCGGGACAGGTACCACGCAGTATTTT	CASSESGTGTTQYF
TRBV7-2	few	TRBJ2-1	TRBD2	TGTGCCAGCAGCTTAGCAGCTAGCGGGAGGTACTCCTACAATGAGCAGTTCTTC	CASSLAASGRYSYNEQFF
TRBV5-6	-	TRBJ1-1	TRBD1	TGTGCCAGCAGCTTCGGAGACAGGGTTACTGAAGCTTTCTTT	CASSFGDRVTEAFF
TRBV29-1	-	TRBJ2-2	-	TGCAGCGTTACTATTACGAACACCGGGGAGCTGTTTTTT	CSVTITNTGELFF
TRBV5-1	few	TRBJ2-3	TRBD1	TGCGCCAGCAGCTTACCGACAGGGGGCACAGATACGCAGTATTTT	CASSLPTGGTDTQYF
TRBV29-1	few	TRBJ2-5	-	TGCAGCGTTGACCGAGAGACCCAGTACTTC	CSVDRETQYF
TRBV21-1	few	TRBJ1-2	-	TGTGCCAGCAGCAACGCCTATGGCTACACCTTC	CASSNAYGYTF
TRBV25-1	-	TRBJ1-6	TRBD1	TGTGCCAGCAGTGCGACAGGGGTTGGAAATTCACCCCTCCACTTT	CASSATGVGNSPLHF
TRBV29-1	-	TRBJ1-2	-	TGCAGCGTTGAAAACGGGGGCTGGGGCTACACCTTC	CSVENGGWGYTF
TRBV18	-	TRBJ2-3	-	TGTGCCAGCTCACCACCGGGTACACCCTTTGGGGCGCAGTATTTT	CASSPPGTPFGAQYF
TRBV10-3	-	TRBJ2-1	TRBD1	TGTGCCATCAGTGATTCCGGGACAGTTCGCAATGAGCAGTTCTTC	CAISDSGTVRNEQFF